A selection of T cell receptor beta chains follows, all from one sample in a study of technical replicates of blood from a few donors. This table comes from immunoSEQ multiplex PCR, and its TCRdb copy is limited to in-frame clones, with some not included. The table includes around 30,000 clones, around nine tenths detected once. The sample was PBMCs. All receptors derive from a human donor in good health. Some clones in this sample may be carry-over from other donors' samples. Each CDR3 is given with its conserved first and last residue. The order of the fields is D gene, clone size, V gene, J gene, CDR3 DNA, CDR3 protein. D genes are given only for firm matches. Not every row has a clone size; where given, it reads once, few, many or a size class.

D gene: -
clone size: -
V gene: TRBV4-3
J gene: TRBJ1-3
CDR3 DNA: TGCGCCAGCAGCCAAGAGACATGGGCTGGAAACACCATATATTTT
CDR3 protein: CASSQETWAGNTIYF

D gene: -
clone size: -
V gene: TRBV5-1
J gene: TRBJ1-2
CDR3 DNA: TGCGCCAGCAGCTTGGCCGGGTATGGCTACACCTTC
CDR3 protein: CASSLAGYGYTF

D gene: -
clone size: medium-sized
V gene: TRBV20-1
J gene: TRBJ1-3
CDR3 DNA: TGCAGTGCGCGAGATGGAAACACCATATATTTT
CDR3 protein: CSARDGNTIYF

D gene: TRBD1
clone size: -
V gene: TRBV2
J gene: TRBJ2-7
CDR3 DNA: TGTGCCAGTAGTACGACCGGGACAGGGTTTCACGAGCAGTACTTC
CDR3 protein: CASSTTGTGFHEQYF

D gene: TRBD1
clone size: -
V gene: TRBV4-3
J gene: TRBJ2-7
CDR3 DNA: TGCGCCAGCAGCCAAGGGCGGACAGGGGGGGTCGGAGAGCAGTACTTC
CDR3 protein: CASSQGRTGGVGEQYF

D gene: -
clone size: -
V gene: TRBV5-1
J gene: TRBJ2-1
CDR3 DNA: TGCGCCAGCAGCTTGCTGAATGAGCAGTTCTTC
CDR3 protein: CASSLLNEQFF

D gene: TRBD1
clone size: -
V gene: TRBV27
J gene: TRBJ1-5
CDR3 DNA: TGTGCCAGCAGTTTGGGGACAGGAGACGTTAGCAATCAGCCCCAGCATTTT
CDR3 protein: CASSLGTGDVSNQPQHF

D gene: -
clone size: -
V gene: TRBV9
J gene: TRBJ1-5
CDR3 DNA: TGTGCCAGCAGTGTGTCGGGGAGCAATCAGCCCCAGCATTTT
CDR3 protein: CASSVSGSNQPQHF

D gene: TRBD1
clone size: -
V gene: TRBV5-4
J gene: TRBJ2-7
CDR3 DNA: TGTGCCAGCAGCCGCCCCGGGACAGGAGGTTACGAGCAGTACTTC
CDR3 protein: CASSRPGTGGYEQYF

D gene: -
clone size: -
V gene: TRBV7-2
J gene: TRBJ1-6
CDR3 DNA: TGTGCCAGCAGCCTCGTCGTTAATTCACCCCTCCACTTT
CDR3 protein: CASSLVVNSPLHF

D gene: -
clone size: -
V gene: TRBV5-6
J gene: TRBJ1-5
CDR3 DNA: TGTGCCAGCAGCTTCGGGGTCCGGGGGCCCCAGCATTTT
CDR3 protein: CASSFGVRGPQHF

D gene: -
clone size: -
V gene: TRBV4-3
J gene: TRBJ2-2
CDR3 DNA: TGCGCCAGCAGCCAAGATATCGGGGACAAGGTTACGGACACCGGGGAGCTGTTTTTT
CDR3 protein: CASSQDIGDKVTDTGELFF

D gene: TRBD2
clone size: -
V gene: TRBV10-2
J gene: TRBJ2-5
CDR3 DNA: TGCGCCAGCGCAACTAGCGGGACGGTTGTAGAGACCCAGTACTTC
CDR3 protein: CASATSGTVVETQYF

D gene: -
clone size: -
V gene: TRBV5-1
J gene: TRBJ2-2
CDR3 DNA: TGCGCCAGCAGCTTCCGGGGGAAGGACGGGGAGCTGTTTTTT
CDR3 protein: CASSFRGKDGELFF

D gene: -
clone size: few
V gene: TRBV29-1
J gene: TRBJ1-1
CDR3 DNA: TGCAGCGCCGACAAACTCAACACTGAAGCTTTCTTT
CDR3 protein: CSADKLNTEAFF

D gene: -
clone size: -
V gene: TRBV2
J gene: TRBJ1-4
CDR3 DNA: TGTGCCAGCAGAGAAGGGGCCGCTAATGAAAAACTGTTTTTT
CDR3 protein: CASREGAANEKLFF

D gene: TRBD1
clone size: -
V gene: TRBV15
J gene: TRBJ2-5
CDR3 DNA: TGTGCCACCAGCGCCCACAGGGGACCTCAAGAGACCCAGTACTTC
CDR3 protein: CATSAHRGPQETQYF

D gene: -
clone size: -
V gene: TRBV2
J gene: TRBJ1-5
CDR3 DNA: TGTGCCAGCGGGGGGAGTGGCAATCAGCCCCAGCATTTT
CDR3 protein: CASGGSGNQPQHF

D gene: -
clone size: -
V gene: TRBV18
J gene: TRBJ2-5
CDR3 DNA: TGTGCCAGCTCACCGGGCTTACAAGAGACCCAGTACTTC
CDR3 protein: CASSPGLQETQYF

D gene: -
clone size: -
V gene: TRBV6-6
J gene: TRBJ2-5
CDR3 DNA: TGTGCCAGCAGTTACTCGGCCGTTACAGCAGAGACCCAGTACTTC
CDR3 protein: CASSYSAVTAETQYF

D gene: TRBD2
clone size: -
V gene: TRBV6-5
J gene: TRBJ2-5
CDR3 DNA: TGTGCCAGCAGTTCCGGACTAGCGGGGGTTGAGACCCAGTACTTC
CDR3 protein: CASSSGLAGVETQYF

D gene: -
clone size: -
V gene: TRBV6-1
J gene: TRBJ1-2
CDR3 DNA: TGTGCCAGCAGTGACCAACGGGACTATGGCTACACCTTC
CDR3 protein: CASSDQRDYGYTF

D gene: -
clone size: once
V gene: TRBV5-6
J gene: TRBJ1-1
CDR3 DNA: TGTGCCAGCAGCTTGGTCCAGGGTATAGGTGAAGCTTTCTTT
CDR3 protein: CASSLVQGIGEAFF

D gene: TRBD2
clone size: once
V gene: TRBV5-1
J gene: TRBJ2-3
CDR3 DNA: TGCGCCAGCATCCGAGGTCTAGCGGGCACAGATACGCAGTATTTT
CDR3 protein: CASIRGLAGTDTQYF

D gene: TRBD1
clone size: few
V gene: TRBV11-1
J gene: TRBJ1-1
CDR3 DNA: TGTGCCAGCAGCTCGGACAGGGAGGAAGCTTTCTTT
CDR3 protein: CASSSDREEAFF

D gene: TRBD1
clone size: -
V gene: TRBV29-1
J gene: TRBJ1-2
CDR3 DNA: TGCAGCGCAAACAAAATAGGGACAGGGGGAGGTGGCTACACCTTC
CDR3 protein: CSANKIGTGGGGYTF

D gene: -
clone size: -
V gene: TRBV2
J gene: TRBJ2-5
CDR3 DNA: TGTGCCAGCAGTCGGGATGTGCTGGAGACCCAGTACTTC
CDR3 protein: CASSRDVLETQYF

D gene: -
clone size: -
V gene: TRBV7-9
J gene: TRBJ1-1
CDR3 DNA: TGTGCCAGCAGCCGGCAGGAGAACACTGAAGCTTTCTTT
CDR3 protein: CASSRQENTEAFF

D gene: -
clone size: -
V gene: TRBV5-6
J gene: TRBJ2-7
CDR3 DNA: TGTGCCAGCAGCCCTTGGGGCGGACGGGAGAACGAGCAGTACTTC
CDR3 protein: CASSPWGGRENEQYF

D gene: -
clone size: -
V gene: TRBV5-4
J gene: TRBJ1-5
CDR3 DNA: TGTGCCAGCAGCTTGGGGGGGGTCGATCAGCCCCAGCATTTT
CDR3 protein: CASSLGGVDQPQHF

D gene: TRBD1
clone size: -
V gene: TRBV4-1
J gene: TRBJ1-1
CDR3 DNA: TGCGCCAGCAGCCAAGAAGGGACAGTGAACACTGAAGCTTTCTTT
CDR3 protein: CASSQEGTVNTEAFF

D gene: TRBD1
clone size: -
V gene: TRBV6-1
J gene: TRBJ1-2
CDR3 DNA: TGTGCCAGCAGGAACGAGTACCGGGACAGGGATAGGACCTTC
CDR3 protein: CASRNEYRDRDRTF

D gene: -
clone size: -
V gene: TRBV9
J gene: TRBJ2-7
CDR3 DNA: TGTGCCAGCAGCGTAGGGGCAGCCTACGAGCAGTACTTC
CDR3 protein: CASSVGAAYEQYF

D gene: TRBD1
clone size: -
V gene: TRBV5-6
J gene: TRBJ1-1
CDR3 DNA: TGTGCCAGCAGCTGGGGGGACAGAATGGGCACTGAAGCTTTCTTT
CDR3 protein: CASSWGDRMGTEAFF

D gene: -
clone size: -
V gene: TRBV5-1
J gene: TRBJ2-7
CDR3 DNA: TGCGCCAGCAGCCCCAGGGGATTCGGTCGGGAGCAGTACTTC
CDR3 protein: CASSPRGFGREQYF

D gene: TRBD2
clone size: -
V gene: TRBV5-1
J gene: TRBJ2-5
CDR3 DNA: TGCGCCAGCAGATGGGGGAGGGCCTATGAAGAGACCCAGTACTTC
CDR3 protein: CASRWGRAYEETQYF

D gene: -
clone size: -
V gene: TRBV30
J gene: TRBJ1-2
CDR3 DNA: TGTGCCGCGCAGGGCGATGTCTATGGCTACACCTTC
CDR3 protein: CAAQGDVYGYTF

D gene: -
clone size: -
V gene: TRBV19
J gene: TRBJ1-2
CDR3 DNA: TGTGCCAGTAGTATAGATAAGGGGCCGATCTATGGCTACACCTTC
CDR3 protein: CASSIDKGPIYGYTF

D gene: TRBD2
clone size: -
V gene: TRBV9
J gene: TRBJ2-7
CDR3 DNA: TGTGCCAGCAGCGCCCGGGAGGCCCCCTACGAGCAGTACTTC
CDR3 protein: CASSAREAPYEQYF

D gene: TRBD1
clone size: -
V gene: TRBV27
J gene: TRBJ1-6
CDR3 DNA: TGTGCCAGCACCCCCTTCGGACAGGGGAAAAATTCACCCCTCCACTTT
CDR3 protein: CASTPFGQGKNSPLHF

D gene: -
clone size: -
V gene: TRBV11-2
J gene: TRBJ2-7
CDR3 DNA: TGTGCTTCGGGGAGGGGGTTTTTCTACGAGCAGTACTTC
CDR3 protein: CASGRGFFYEQYF

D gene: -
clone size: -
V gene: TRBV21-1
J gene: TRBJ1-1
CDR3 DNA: TGTGCCAGCATCACGGGTCGGGGTACCACTGAAGCTTTCTTT
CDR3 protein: CASITGRGTTEAFF